This T cell receptor beta chain was observed in a study of blood T cell repertoires in COVID-19. Study-level information: Samples taken during acute and convalescent COVID-19 were collected in the United States, Italy and Spain. From T cells, B-cell-depleted T cells, or PBMCs came the material, which was cDNA or gDNA.

As processed by the authors: Estimation of nucleated cell counts relied on the amplification of reference gene primers. Only in-frame clones appear in the TCRdb table, and some are missing; sequencing was by immunoSEQ multiplex PCR. V, J and clone size were drawn from that table, and D and trimming were deduced from the DNA. The sample contains over 200,000 clones, about nine tenths of which appear only once. Germline trimming cut 1 base from V and 2 bases from J; bases unmatched to any gene: 10. The V gene's germline CDR1 is SGHAT and CDR2 FQNNGV. There are 17 residues in the CDR3. The specimen was peripheral blood. The chain combines TRBV11-2 with TRBJ2-5; 7 bases fit TRBD1. This TCR derives from a man older than 75 with acute or convalescent COVID-19. This chain's CDR3 is CASSLVGDSTWQETQYF. The CDR3 DNA reads TGTGCCAGCAGCTTAGTGGGGGACAGCACCTGGCAAGAGACCCAGTACTTC.